Given below is one TCR beta chain in context. Profiling relied on immunoSEQ multiplex PCR, and the TCRdb table lists in-frame clones only, not all of them. The sample holds 70,000 to 75,000 clones; 85% are singletons and the top ten take 5.9%. These data belong to a study of OX40 agonist ivuxolimab in advanced cancers. In germline, CDR1 is SGHTA, CDR2 FQGNSA. The V end was cut by 2 bases, the J end by 2 bases, with 13 bases between. CDR3 length: 15 residues. The V and J genes are TRBV7-2 and TRBJ2-7; D is undetermined. This TCR derives from an adult with an advanced solid tumor such as melanoma, head and neck, liver or kidney cancer. The sample consisted of CD4+ or CD8+ T cells sorted from blood, taken in a trial of the OX40 agonist ivuxolimab. The CDR3, as DNA: TGTGCCAGCAGCTTAACCGGAGACATCACCTACGAGCAGTACTTC. It codes for CASSLTGDITYEQYF.